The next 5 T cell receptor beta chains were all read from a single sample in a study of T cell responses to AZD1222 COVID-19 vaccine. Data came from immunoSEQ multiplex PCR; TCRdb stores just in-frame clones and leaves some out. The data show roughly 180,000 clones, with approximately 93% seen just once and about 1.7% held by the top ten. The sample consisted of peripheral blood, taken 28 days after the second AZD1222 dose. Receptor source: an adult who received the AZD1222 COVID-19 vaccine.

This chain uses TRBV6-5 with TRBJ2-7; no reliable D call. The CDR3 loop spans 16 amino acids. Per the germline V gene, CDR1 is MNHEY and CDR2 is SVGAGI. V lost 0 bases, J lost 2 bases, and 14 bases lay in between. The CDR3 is CASSYSPMFSPYEQYF. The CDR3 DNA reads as TGTGCCAGCAGTTACTCTCCCATGTTCAGCCCCTACGAGCAGTACTTC.

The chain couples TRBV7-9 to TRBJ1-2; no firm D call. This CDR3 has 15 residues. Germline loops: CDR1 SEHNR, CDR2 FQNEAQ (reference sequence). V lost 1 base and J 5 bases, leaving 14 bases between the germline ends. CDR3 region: CASSLVVLAGYGYTF. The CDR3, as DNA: TGTGCCAGCAGCTTAGTCGTTTTGGCCGGGTATGGCTACACCTTC.

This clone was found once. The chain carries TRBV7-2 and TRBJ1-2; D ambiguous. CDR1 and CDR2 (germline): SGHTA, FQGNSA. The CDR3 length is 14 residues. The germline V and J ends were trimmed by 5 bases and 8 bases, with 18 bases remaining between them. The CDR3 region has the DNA TGTGCCAGCAGCCCCAGACCGACTGTTGGAGGCTACACCTTC. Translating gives CASSPRPTVGGYTF.

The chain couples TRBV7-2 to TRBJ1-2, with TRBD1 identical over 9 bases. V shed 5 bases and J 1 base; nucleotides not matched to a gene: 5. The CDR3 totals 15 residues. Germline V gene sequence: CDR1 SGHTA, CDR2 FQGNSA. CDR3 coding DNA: TGTGCCAGCAGCCCAGGGACAGGGAATAACTATGGCTACACCTTC. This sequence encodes CASSPGTGNNYGYTF.

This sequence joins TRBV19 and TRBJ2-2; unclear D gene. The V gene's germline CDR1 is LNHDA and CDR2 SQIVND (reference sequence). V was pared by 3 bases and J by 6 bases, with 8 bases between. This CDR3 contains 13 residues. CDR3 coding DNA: TGTGCCAGTAGTATTCGAGGATCCGGGGAGCTGTTTTTT. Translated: CASSIRGSGELFF.